This paragraph covers one TCR beta chain sequence. There are many counts of this clonotype. Its antigen remains undetermined. No qualities accompany the bases; no much larger clone lies one base away. The source of the sample is a study of CXCR3 chemokines and chemotherapy response in bladder cancer (dated by TCRdb to between 2021 and 2023). About the investigation overall: Whether chemotherapy response in human bladder cancer was predicted by intratumoral CXCR3 chemokine system activity was examined in the study.

Germline trimming: 3 bases from V, 3 bases from J; junction bases outside gene matches: 1. CDR1 and CDR2 were assigned from the germline V gene (reference sequence) as GTSNPN and SVGIG. The CDR3 runs 14 residues from the cysteine to the phenylalanine. Only the CDR3 part of the read is kept: 42 bases, read in frame from the first base. The library came from PCR. These reads were obtained on an Illumina HiSeq 2500. TCRdb passed the public sequencing reads through fastp at Q25 and MiXCR, retaining productive beta sequences. Rows with a matching CDR3 protein are joined into one entry that keeps the most common DNA and genes. This sample lists roughly 2,300 distinct CDR3 sequences; about 17% were detected once. The top ten constitute around a quarter of the sample.

The V and J genes are TRBV30 and TRBJ2-1, and TRBD2 aligns with 11 junction nucleotides. The material was obtained from a patient whose treatment included neoadjuvant chemotherapy. This clonotype was sampled from a human donor with bladder cancer that responded to neoadjuvant chemotherapy. The CDR3 in this case is CAWRLAGVYNEQFF. The DNA reads TGTGCCTGGAGACTAGCGGGAGTCTACAATGAGCAGTTCTTC.